These 5 T cell receptor beta chains were all obtained from the same sample, sequenced in a study of blood T cells in healthy people across ages. With a J-beta primer mix and a sample-barcoded 5' primer, a second PCR ran 7 to 11 cycles. MiXCR, run by TCRdb on the 5' RACE reads, gives a single entry per CDR3 protein. The profile shows roughly 900,000 distinct CDR3 sequences, more than 25% of them singletons. The material sequenced was blood. The receptors stem from a woman older than 75 in good health.

This clonotype came up a few times. The chain recombines TRBV24-1 with TRBJ1-2, with unresolved D. This CDR3 contains 15 residues. Germline CDR1 and CDR2: KGHDR and SFDVKD. Trimming left V 5 bases short and J 0 bases short, with 12 bases between. The CDR3 coding sequence is TGTGCCACCAGTGGTTTCGAGGGAACTAACTATGGCTACACCTTC. As protein: CATSGFEGTNYGYTF.

Note on this clonotype: Given a much more abundant clone one base away, this may be a read error. The rearrangement joins TRBV12-3 or TRBV12-4 to TRBJ2-5; 13 nucleotides align to TRBD2. V gave up 1 base and J gave up 11 bases; unmatched junction bases: 10. This CDR3 contains 16 residues. CDR3 sequence: CASSLGGLAGLNEQYF. CDR3 bases: TGTGCCAGCAGTTTAGGGGGACTAGCGGGACTCAATGAGCAGTACTTC.

This clonotype was recorded only once. This chain uses TRBV20-1 with TRBJ2-1; TRBD1 or TRBD2 may be the D gene (6 bases each). V was clipped by 3 bases and J by 6 bases, with 21 bases between them. From germline, CDR1 is DFQATT and CDR2 SNEGSKA (reference sequence). CDR3 length: 16 residues. CDR3 region: CSARGVEGGMVNEQFF. The CDR3 DNA sequence: TGCAGTGCTAGGGGAGTGGAGGGGGGAATGGTCAATGAGCAGTTCTTC.

The gene calls are TRBV5-1 and TRBJ2-5, with 7 positions matching TRBD1. The CDR3 loop spans 16 amino acids. CDR1 is SGHRS and CDR2 is YFSETQ in the germline V gene. Trimming took 0 bases from V and 2 from J; bases not matched to a gene: 7. CDR3 protein: CASSLALDRPQETQYF. The CDR3 nucleotides read TGCGCCAGCAGCTTGGCCTTGGACAGGCCACAAGAGACCCAGTACTTC.

The V gene is TRBV20-1, the J gene TRBJ1-1; possible D gene TRBD1, 5 bases. The CDR3 is made up of 13 amino acids. The germline CDR1 and CDR2 sequences are DFQATT and SNEGSKA (reference sequence). Deletions cut 6 bases from V and 5 bases from J, with 16 bases between. The CDR3 coding sequence is TGCAGTGCCAAGCAACTCGGGGGAACTGAAGCTTTCTTT. Translating gives CSAKQLGGTEAFF.